These 17 T cell receptor beta chains share one sample of origin, sequenced in a study of T cells after yellow fever vaccination. TCRdb re-derived calls from the 5' RACE reads in MiXCR, one entry per CDR3 protein. The table has 11,000 to 15,000 distinct CDR3 sequences, roughly 7.2% seen once. Sequenced material: PBMCs, either bulk or a sorted T-cell subset (CD4+, CD8+, memory, or dextramer-sorted; not recorded which), taken on the day of the yellow fever booster vaccination. These receptors were taken from a young man who received the YFV17D yellow fever vaccine.

This clonotype was detected ten times or more. This rearrangement joins TRBV7-2 to TRBJ2-3; 14 bases map to TRBD2. The trim removed 5 bases at V and 13 bases at J, leaving 11 bases unmatched. Germline V gene lookup returns CDR1 SGHTA and CDR2 FQGNSA. This CDR3 is built from 15 residues. The CDR3 loop is CASSGGGTSGGREYF. CDR3 nucleotides: TGTGCCAGCAGCGGGGGAGGGACTAGCGGGGGAAGGGAGTATTTT.

This clonotype was seen repeatedly, ten times or more. The rearrangement links TRBV9 to TRBJ2-7; D not certain. The germline CDR1 and CDR2 sequences are SGDLS and YYNGEE. The CDR3 loop spans 14 amino acids. The germline V and J ends were trimmed by 0 bases and 0 bases, with 7 bases remaining between them. Here the CDR3 reads CASSVGTDSYEQYF. The CDR3 coding sequence is TGTGCCAGCAGCGTAGGAACAGACTCCTACGAGCAGTACTTC.

This clonotype was picked up many times. The chain recombines TRBV29-1 with TRBJ2-2; 7 nucleotides line up with TRBD2. J lost 6 bases, V lost 6 bases, and 10 bases had no gene match. The germline gives CDR1 SQVTM, CDR2 ANQGSEA. This CDR3 spans 14 amino acids. The CDR3: CSVGGSVGSGELFF. The DNA of the CDR3 is TGCAGCGTGGGGGGGAGTGTTGGGTCCGGGGAGCTGTTTTTT.

The table lists this clonotype with many counts. The chain links TRBV20-1 to TRBJ2-7; 11 bases are shared with TRBD1. Germline CDR1 reads DFQATT; CDR2 reads SNEGSKA (reference sequence). V gave up 6 bases and J gave up 5 bases; unmatched junction bases: 9. The length of the CDR3 is 14 residues. The DNA of the CDR3 is TGCAGTGCCAGCCCGGGACAGGGGGGTGACGAGCAGTACTTC. Its protein is CSASPGQGGDEQYF.

This clonotype was picked up many times. J is TRBJ2-1 and V is TRBV20-1, with D possibly being TRBD1 (5 bases). The CDR3 contains 14 residues. CDR1 and CDR2 from the germline V gene are DFQATT and SNEGSKA (reference sequence). Trimming removed 4 bases at V and 6 bases at J, with 16 bases between. Here the CDR3 DNA reads TGCAGTGCTACCCCATCCGGCAGGGTCAATGAGCAGTTCTTC. Its translation is CSATPSGRVNEQFF.

This clonotype was detected many times. V is TRBV7-9 and J is TRBJ1-1, with 7 bases that match TRBD1. V shed 4 bases, J shed 2 bases, and the junction held 7 bases outside the gene matches. The V gene's germline CDR1 is SEHNR and CDR2 FQNEAQ (reference sequence). The CDR3 covers 15 residues. CDR3 coding DNA: TGTGCCAGCAGCTATGGGGGACAGATAAACACTGAAGCTTTCTTT. It translates to CASSYGGQINTEAFF. The whole variable domain, remainder taken from reference TRBV7-9 and TRBJ1-1, is DTGVSQNPRHKITKRGQNVTFRCDPISEHNRLYWYRQTLGQGPEFLTYFQNEAQLEKSRLLSDRFSAERPKGSFSTLEIQRTEQGDSAMYLCASSYGGQINTEAFFGQGTRLTVV.

Judged by abundance, this clonotype is medium-sized. The J gene is TRBJ1-6, the V gene TRBV7-2, with TRBD1 matching 7 bases. V lost 4 bases and J lost 8; bases outside the gene matches: 5. Germline V lookup: CDR1 SGHTA, CDR2 FQGNSA. The CDR3 length is 14 residues. CDR3 DNA sequence: TGTGCCAGCAGCTCACAGGGGAAGGATTCACCCCTCCACTTT. Translated, it gives CASSSQGKDSPLHF.

This clonotype was detected ten times or more. The chain has TRBV7-8 and TRBJ2-3; 9 bases agree with TRBD1. Looked up from germline, CDR1 is SGHVS and CDR2 is FQNEAQ. This CDR3 region has 14 residues. V shed 5 bases and J 6 bases; nucleotides not matched to a gene: 6. CDR3 nucleotides: TGTGCCAGCAGCGTGGACAGGGGCCGCGATACGCAGTATTTT. Protein product: CASSVDRGRDTQYF.

This clonotype has a count of ten or more. The chain links TRBV5-4 to TRBJ2-1, with no clear D. Germline V gene lookup returns CDR1 SGHNT and CDR2 YYREEE (reference sequence). V gave up 0 bases and J gave up 5 bases, with 15 bases separating them. CDR3 length equals 16 residues. CDR3 in DNA: TGTGCCAGCAGCTTGGGGGGATTTCGCGGAGACAATGAGCAGTTCTTC. This sequence encodes CASSLGGFRGDNEQFF.

In its sample, this clonotype ranks as medium-sized (0.01 to 0.1%). The chain is built from TRBV5-6 and TRBJ2-3; no reliable D call. The CDR3 loop spans 11 amino acids. Trimming removed 0 bases at V and 5 bases at J, with 1 base between. CDR1 and CDR2 from the germline V gene are SGHDT and YYEEEE. The CDR3 sequence is CASSLVDTQYF. The DNA for the CDR3 is TGTGCCAGCAGCTTGGTAGATACGCAGTATTTT.

Relative to its sample, this clonotype is medium-sized. V gene TRBV20-1 combines with J gene TRBJ2-3, with TRBD1 identical over 7 bases. J gave up 1 base and V 6 bases, and 7 bases lay outside the gene matches. The CDR3 is made up of 14 amino acids. Germline V gene sequence: CDR1 DFQATT, CDR2 SNEGSKA (reference sequence). CDR3 coding DNA: TGCAGTGCCCTGACCGGGACAGGCACAGATACGCAGTATTTT. Translating it yields CSALTGTGTDTQYF.

This clonotype has at least ten counts. The V and J genes are TRBV2 and TRBJ2-7; no firm D call. CDR1 is SNHLY and CDR2 is FYNNEI in the germline V gene. V was trimmed by 8 bases and J by 6 bases, leaving 14 bases between them. This CDR3 is 12 amino acids long. The CDR3 DNA is TGTGCCAGCTCCCCCGGAAAGAGCGAGCAGTACGTC. Its translation is CASSPGKSEQYV.

In its sample, this clonotype was seen many times. The rearrangement uses TRBV9 and TRBJ2-4; the D gene is possibly TRBD2 (6 bases). Trimming left V 3 bases short and J 0 bases short, with 19 bases between. The CDR3 sequence is 18 residues long. The germline V gene has CDR1 SGDLS and CDR2 YYNGEE. The CDR3 DNA reads as TGTGCCAGCAGCGAGGGAGGTGGGGGACTTTTAGCCAAAAACATTCAGTACTTC. Protein sequence: CASSEGGGGLLAKNIQYF.

This clonotype was seen many times. The rearrangement uses TRBV19 and TRBJ1-1, with a weak D call TRBD1 (6 bases). The germline CDR1 and CDR2 sequences are LNHDA and SQIVND (reference sequence). CDR3 length: 16 amino acids. Trimming pared 7 bases from V and 2 bases from J, leaving 20 bases between. In DNA, the CDR3 is TGTGCCAGTACCCCCAGGGGACCTCCTATAAACACTGAAGCTTTCTTT. It is translated as CASTPRGPPINTEAFF.

This clonotype showed up many times. The chain carries TRBV5-6 and TRBJ2-7; D tentatively fits TRBD1 or TRBD2 (5 bases each). Germline V lookup: CDR1 SGHDT, CDR2 YYEEEE. V lost 4 bases to trimming and J lost 4 bases, with 15 bases between them. This CDR3 is built from 14 residues. This chain's CDR3 is CASSPWGSAYEQYV. The DNA for the CDR3 is TGTGCCAGCAGCCCATGGGGGAGCGCATACGAGCAGTACGTC.

This clonotype was seen repeatedly, ten times or more. V and J are TRBV5-1 and TRBJ2-5; 7 bases are a match to TRBD1. Looked up from germline, CDR1 is SGHRS and CDR2 is YFSETQ. Trimming cost V 2 bases and J 5 bases; bases outside gene matches: 6. The CDR3 length is 14 residues. CDR3 in amino acids: CASSFGRGYETQYF. CDR3 bases: TGCGCCAGCAGCTTTGGCAGGGGGTATGAGACCCAGTACTTC.

This clonotype appeared many times. The chain combines TRBV7-2 with TRBJ2-7, with D perhaps matching TRBD1 (7 bases). Germline V gives CDR1 SGHTA, CDR2 FQGNSA. This CDR3 spans 16 amino acids. Trimming shortened V by 5 bases and J by 3 bases, and 20 bases separated the two germline ends. CDR3 DNA sequence: TGTGCCAGCAGCATCTATGCGGGACAGTGGGACTACGAGCAGTACTTC. Its translation is CASSIYAGQWDYEQYF.